This T cell receptor beta chain was identified during a study of long-term antiretroviral therapy in people with HIV. Study-wide points: HIV repertoires had narrower CDR3 length ranges than controls. With ART, diversity went up but was still lower than in transplant donor controls. Pre-ART clonal expansions dominated every time point's repertoire.

PBMC samples from each donor numbered at least one pre-ART and at least two post-ART. This CDR3 comprises 13 residues. With 3 bases clipped from V and 4 bases from J, the junction kept 1 base outside the gene matches. The germline V gene has CDR1 MNHEY and CDR2 SMNVEV (reference sequence). The authors ran the immunoSEQ assay, v3.0, at survey level. The table came from immunoSEQ multiplex PCR; TCRdb's copy has only in-frame clones and leaves some out. The sample contains about 16,000 clones, roughly 88% of which appear only once. This clone came up once. Its antigen is unknown. Sequences were derived from unsorted PBMCs, sampled 0.7 years before starting antiretroviral therapy. This receptor was taken from a man over 45 with HIV. V is TRBV27 and J is TRBJ2-5; 8 bases agree with TRBD2. The CDR3 reads CASSFRGGETQYF. DNA of the CDR3: TGTGCCAGCAGTTTTCGGGGGGGAGAGACCCAGTACTTC.